A single sample gave rise to the 27 T cell receptor beta chains below, sequenced in a study of control samples from healthy donors and cancer patients (dated by TCRdb to between 2020 and 2021). Library method: the immunoSEQ multiplex PCR assay. In TCRdb, the immuneACCESS table is reduced to in-frame sequences with V and J assigned. These tables do not hold every clone; where another copy was compared, an unresolved V gene accounts for under half, and the others remain unexplained. The sample profile shows approximately 150,000 clones; roughly nine tenths of them were found once. The ten largest clones capture around 4.7% of the sample. Sequencing used blood. The receptors were sampled from a man aged 25 to 40 in good health.

The chain couples TRBV5-4 to TRBJ2-2; 10 bases agree with TRBD2. After removal of 4 bases from V and 4 bases from J, the junction contained 10 bases not matched to a gene. This CDR3 has 17 residues. Germline values: CDR1 SGHNT, CDR2 YYREEE (reference sequence). Here the CDR3 DNA reads TGTGCCAGCAGCCCGAATCGAGGGACTAGCGTCACCGGGGAGCTGTTTTTT. Translated: CASSPNRGTSVTGELFF.

V and J are TRBV5-1 and TRBJ1-1, with TRBD1 identical over 8 bases. This CDR3 is built from 16 residues. Germline CDR1 and CDR2: SGHRS and YFSETQ. The junction had 8 bases not matched to a gene; V was cut back by 1 base and J by 3 bases. CDR3 nucleotide sequence: TGCGCCAGCAGCTTGCGGGCAGGGGGCTTTTACACTGAAGCTTTCTTT. It translates to CASSLRAGGFYTEAFF.

This rearrangement joins TRBV5-1 to TRBJ1-5; 8 nucleotides match TRBD1. This CDR3 has 15 amino acids. V shed 0 bases and J 7 bases; nucleotides not matched to a gene: 6. From germline, CDR1 is SGHRS and CDR2 YFSETQ. The CDR3 reads CASSLAGSGGQPQHF. Here the CDR3 DNA reads TGCGCCAGCAGCTTGGCCGGTTCAGGGGGCCAGCCCCAGCATTTT.

The chain combines TRBV20-1 with TRBJ2-1; D might be TRBD2 (6 bases). CDR3 length: 10 amino acids. Germline CDR1 DFQATT, CDR2 SNEGSKA (reference sequence). The V and J ends lost 6 bases and 10 bases respectively, with 10 bases between them. The CDR3 sequence: CSAWEAEQFF. CDR3 nucleotide sequence: TGCAGTGCCTGGGAGGCCGAGCAGTTCTTC.

This sequence joins TRBV5-1 and TRBJ2-5, with 12 bases that match TRBD1. Germline lookup yields CDR1 SGHRS and CDR2 YFSETQ. The CDR3 runs 16 residues. V lost 0 bases and J lost 4; bases outside the gene matches: 4. The CDR3 sequence: CASSLAGTGGPETQYF. The CDR3 nucleotides read TGCGCCAGCAGCTTGGCCGGGACAGGGGGCCCAGAGACCCAGTACTTC.

The chain is built from TRBV5-3 and TRBJ2-7; D tentatively fits TRBD1 or TRBD2 (5 bases each). TRBV5-3 is recorded as an ORF, its role being uncertain. The CDR3 covers 14 residues. V gave up 4 bases and J gave up 6 bases, with 17 bases separating them. CDR3 residues: CARSAGDARPEQYF. The CDR3 DNA reads TGTGCCAGAAGCGCCGGGGACGCCAGGCCCGAGCAGTACTTC.

This clone appeared a single time. The rearrangement links TRBV11-2 to TRBJ1-6; D remains unclear. The CDR3 consists of 16 residues. V was pared by 4 bases and J by 6 bases, with 16 bases between. Germline V gene sequence: CDR1 SGHAT, CDR2 FQNNGV. The CDR3 DNA follows: TGTGCCAGCAGCTCCCAGACCAAGTCCATTAATTCACCCCTCCACTTT. Amino acid sequence: CASSSQTKSINSPLHF.

The chain links TRBV19 to TRBJ2-7, with D possibly called TRBD1 or TRBD2 (5 bases each). Germline V gene sequence: CDR1 LNHDA, CDR2 SQIVND (reference sequence). Trimming left V 9 bases short and J 5 bases short, with 20 bases between. The CDR3 length is 14 residues. In DNA, the CDR3 is TGTGCCAGCGGTCCTCGTGGGGGTTCCAACGAGCAGTACTTC. This encodes CASGPRGGSNEQYF.

A single count supports this clone. This chain links TRBV11-2 with TRBJ1-6, with a tentative D call TRBD1 (5 bases). CDR3 length equals 16 residues. The germline V and J ends were trimmed by 0 bases and 7 bases, with 13 bases remaining between them. Germline CDR1 reads SGHAT; CDR2 reads FQNNGV. The CDR3 DNA follows: TGTGCCAGCAGCTTAGATGGGAGGGGATGGAATTCACCCCTCCACTTT. It codes for CASSLDGRGWNSPLHF.

V gene TRBV13 combines with J gene TRBJ2-7; D unresolved. CDR1 is PRHDT, CDR2 FYEKMQ, per germline (reference sequence). The CDR3 is 13 residues long. V was shortened by 0 bases and J by 6 bases, with 9 bases between the two germline ends. The CDR3 DNA is TGTGCCAGCAGCTTAGGGGCCTCGGGCGAGCAGTACTTC. Translated: CASSLGASGEQYF. The full variable domain, its missing parts supplied by reference TRBV13 and TRBJ2-7, is AAGVIQSPRHLIKEKRETATLKCYPIPRHDTVYWYQQGPGQDPQFLISFYEKMQSDKGSIPDRFSAQQFSDYHSELNMSSLELGDSALYFCASSLGASGEQYFGPGTRLTVT.

This chain joins TRBV27 and TRBJ2-7; D is possibly TRBD1 (5 bases). Germline CDR1 MNHEY, CDR2 SMNVEV (reference sequence). This CDR3 is built from 19 residues. Trimming stripped 3 bases from V and 2 bases from J, with 26 bases between. In nucleotides, the CDR3 is TGTGCCAGCAGTTTTTTGAAGTACACGACACAGACAGTAACCTACGAGCAGTACTTC. It yields the protein CASSFLKYTTQTVTYEQYF.

This chain joins TRBV5-1 and TRBJ1-3; 7 bases match TRBD1. There are 15 residues in the CDR3. The V gene's germline CDR1 is SGHRS and CDR2 YFSETQ. Trimming at V came to 3 bases and at J to 1 base, leaving 4 bases not matched to a gene. The DNA for the CDR3 is TGCGCCAGCAGCTCCACAGGGGATTCTGGAAACACCATATATTTT. Protein product: CASSSTGDSGNTIYF.

V is TRBV3-1 (or the pseudogene TRBV3-2) and J is TRBJ2-5, with D unresolved. Trimming removed 4 bases from V and 1 base from J, with 13 bases in between. The V gene's germline CDR1 is LGHDT and CDR2 YNNKEL (reference sequence). The CDR3 spans 15 residues. In DNA, the CDR3 is TGTGCCAGCAGCCCGTGGGATCCAATCCAAGAGACCCAGTACTTC. The encoded protein is CASSPWDPIQETQYF.

This rearrangement joins TRBV5-6 to TRBJ2-3; D unclear. CDR1 SGHDT and CDR2 YYEEEE come from the germline V gene. V was pared by 0 bases and J by 4 bases, with 9 bases between. The CDR3 extends over 14 amino acids. CDR3 DNA: TGTGCCAGCAGCTTGGTGGGCAGGCCAGATACGCAGTATTTT. This codes for CASSLVGRPDTQYF. The whole variable domain, filled in from reference TRBV5-6 and TRBJ2-3, reads DAGVTQSPTHLIKTRGQQVTLRCSPKSGHDTVSWYQQALGQGPQFIFQYYEEEERQRGNFPDRFSGHQFPNYSSELNVNALLLGDSALYLCASSLVGRPDTQYFGPGTRLTVL.

The rearrangement links TRBV7-2 to TRBJ1-6, with TRBD1 matching 8 bases. The germline CDR1 and CDR2 sequences are SGHTA and FQGNSA. Unmatched junction bases numbered 6, after V lost 5 bases and J lost 0 bases. This CDR3 contains 17 residues. The CDR3 region is CASSPRDRSSYNSPLHF. CDR3 nucleotides: TGTGCCAGCAGCCCCCGGGACAGGAGCTCCTATAATTCACCCCTCCACTTT.

This sequence joins TRBV6-5 and TRBJ1-6; D is possibly TRBD1 (5 bases). The V gene's germline CDR1 is MNHEY and CDR2 SVGAGI. This CDR3 spans 16 amino acids. Trimming took off 0 bases at V and 8 bases at J, with 14 bases between the two ends. The CDR3 is CASSYSAGTAYSPLHF. CDR3 nucleotides: TGTGCCAGCAGTTACTCGGCCGGGACGGCCTATTCACCCCTCCACTTT.

The V gene is TRBV9, the J gene TRBJ2-6; no definite D call. V was cut by 4 bases and J by 0 bases, with 11 bases left in between. This CDR3 is built from 16 residues. Germline CDR1 and CDR2: SGDLS and YYNGEE. The CDR3 loop is CASSPDLNSGANVLTF. As DNA, the CDR3 is TGTGCCAGCAGCCCTGACCTGAACTCTGGGGCCAACGTCCTGACTTTC.

Only one count was recorded for this clone. A far larger clone differs by one base, so this is likely a read error. The chain couples TRBV27 to TRBJ1-3; no definite D call. There are 12 residues in the CDR3. Germline-derived CDR1 and CDR2 are MNHEY and SMNVEV (reference sequence). Trimming removed 6 bases at V and 3 bases at J, with 6 bases between. CDR3 sequence reads: CASSLDGNTIYF. CDR3 DNA sequence: TGTGCCAGCAGCCTGGATGGAAACACCATATATTTT.

The V call is TRBV28, the J call TRBJ1-1; D gene ambiguous. The CDR3 is made up of 11 amino acids. The germline gives CDR1 MDHEN, CDR2 SYDVKM. Trimming took off 11 bases at V and 0 bases at J, with 7 bases between the two ends. CDR3 sequence: CAARLNTEAFF. The DNA for the CDR3 is TGTGCCGCTCGGCTGAACACTGAAGCTTTCTTT.

CDR3: CASSSSGGRHQPQHF. In DNA form, the CDR3 reads TGTGCCAGCAGTTCCTCCGGGGGTCGTCATCAGCCCCAGCATTTT. This chain links TRBV6-2 or TRBV6-3 with TRBJ1-5; D possibly corresponds to TRBD1 (5 bases). Germline CDR1 MNHEY, CDR2 SVGEGT. The CDR3 sequence is 15 residues long. Trimming took off 4 bases at V and 5 bases at J, with 15 bases between the two ends.

This sequence joins TRBV6-6 and TRBJ2-3; the match to TRBD1 covers 11 bases. The CDR3 runs to 15 residues. Unmatched junction bases numbered 12, after V lost 5 bases and J lost 11 bases. Germline V gene sequence: CDR1 MNHNY, CDR2 SVGAGI (reference sequence). CDR3 protein: CASSKPGQGDNWQYF. DNA of the CDR3: TGTGCCAGCAGTAAACCGGGACAGGGGGATAATTGGCAGTATTTT.

The rearrangement uses TRBV9 and TRBJ2-2; 8 bases line up with TRBD2. Germline V lookup: CDR1 SGDLS, CDR2 YYNGEE. The CDR3 extends over 16 amino acids. V lost 0 bases, J lost 7 bases, and 8 bases stayed unmatched. CDR3 DNA sequence: TGTGCCAGCAGCGTAGGTGTAGCGGGAAAGATCGGGGAGCTGTTTTTT. It encodes CASSVGVAGKIGELFF.

V is TRBV18 and J is TRBJ2-7, with a weak D call TRBD1 (6 bases). Germline loops: CDR1 KGHSH, CDR2 LQKENI. V was trimmed by 2 bases and J by 2 bases, leaving 13 bases between them. The CDR3 loop spans 15 amino acids. The CDR3 spells CASSPAPTGTYEQYF. CDR3 DNA: TGTGCCAGCTCACCAGCCCCTACAGGGACCTACGAGCAGTACTTC.

J is TRBJ1-1 and V is TRBV12-5; D unclear. CDR3 length: 13 amino acids. Germline V lookup: CDR1 LGHNT, CDR2 FRNRAP. Trimming cost V 2 bases and J 3 bases, with 7 bases left between them. Here the CDR3 DNA reads TGTGCTAGTGGTTTGTACAGTTACACTGAAGCTTTCTTT. Translation: CASGLYSYTEAFF.

Only one count was recorded for this clone. CDR3 loop: CASSVGNQPQHF. The DNA of the CDR3 is TGTGCCAGCAGCGTCGGGAATCAGCCCCAGCATTTT. This chain connects TRBV6-5 to TRBJ1-5; D gene unclear. This CDR3 spans 12 amino acids. CDR1 MNHEY and CDR2 SVGAGI come from the germline V gene. V lost 6 bases, J lost 4 bases, and 7 bases lay in between.

This clone was seen a single time. This rearrangement joins TRBV7-9 to TRBJ2-6, with 10 bases identical to TRBD1. In germline, CDR1 is SEHNR, CDR2 FQNEAQ (reference sequence). The CDR3 sequence is 19 residues long. Losses at the gene ends were 7 bases for V and 2 bases for J; bases not matched to a gene: 14. In nucleotides, the CDR3 is TGTGCCAGCACCGTAGACTCCGGGACAGGGGTCCCTGGGGCCAACGTCCTGACTTTC. This codes for CASTVDSGTGVPGANVLTF.

V is TRBV19 and J is TRBJ1-5; D is possibly TRBD1 (5 bases). Deletions cut 4 bases from V and 2 bases from J, with 9 bases between. The CDR3 is 14 residues long. The germline gives CDR1 LNHDA, CDR2 SQIVND (reference sequence). The CDR3 sequence is CASSSTGGNQPQHF. The CDR3 DNA follows: TGTGCCAGTAGTAGCACAGGAGGCAATCAGCCCCAGCATTTT.